This TCR beta chain is from a study of blood T cells in healthy people across ages. The CDR3 totals 13 residues. Germline V gene lookup returns CDR1 LNHNV and CDR2 YYDKDF (reference sequence). Concerning this clonotype: The antigen is not known. One end of the junction does not line up with germline, which may come from a read error.

Study-wide results and caveats: Across the age range, TCR beta diversity per million T cells fell in a roughly linear way.

Isolation recovered at least 6.5 million PBMCs from every sample. The second PCR ran roughly 7 to 12 cycles with a sample-barcoded 5' primer and J-beta primers. A minimum of 2.5 million CDR3-containing paired-end reads was obtained for each sample. MiXCR was run by TCRdb on the 5' RACE reads, yielding one entry per CDR3 protein. The sample includes 550,000 to 650,000 distinct CDR3 sequences, under 30% of them seen just once. The origin of this receptor is a woman at least 80 years old in good health. Input material: blood. The chain carries TRBV15 and TRBJ1-2; no definite D call. In DNA, the CDR3 is TGTGCCACCAGCGGAGACAACCCCGGTGGCTACACCTTC. Translating gives CATSGDNPGGYTF.